What follows are 6 T cell receptor beta chains derived from one specimen sequenced in a study of cytomegalovirus exposure and HLA in healthy donors. The PCR employed 60 Vbeta primers together with 13 Jbeta primers. The assay was immunoSEQ multiplex PCR, and TCRdb's table has in-frame clones only and misses some. The sample includes 170,000 or so clones, approximately 85% seen only once; the top ten take roughly 5%. Sequencing input: PBMCs. The receptors were sampled from a girl between 5 and 17 years old in good health and CMV-seropositive.

V and J are TRBV5-6 and TRBJ2-1; 9 bases are a match to TRBD1. The V and J ends lost 3 bases and 8 bases, in that order; junction bases with no gene match: 3. Germline V gives CDR1 SGHDT, CDR2 YYEEEE. The length of the CDR3 is 13 residues. CDR3 amino acids: CASSSDRGDEQFF. The CDR3 coding sequence is TGTGCCAGCAGCTCGGACAGGGGCGATGAGCAGTTCTTC.

J is TRBJ1-2 and V is TRBV6-5; TRBD1 might be the D (6 bases). V gave up 2 bases and J gave up 5 bases, with 9 bases separating them. The V gene's germline CDR1 is MNHEY and CDR2 SVGAGI. The CDR3 sequence is 13 residues long. CDR3 DNA sequence: TGTGCCAGCAGTTACAGGGGACAATATGGCTACACCTTC. This codes for CASSYRGQYGYTF.

The V call is TRBV2, the J call TRBJ1-2, with 7 positions matching TRBD1. The CDR3 has 14 residues. V lost 5 bases to trimming and J lost 2 bases; unmatched junction nucleotides: 5. Per the germline V gene, CDR1 is SNHLY and CDR2 is FYNNEI. The CDR3, as DNA: TGTGCCAGCAGTTTTAGGGACAGCAACTATGGCTACACCTTC. Translating gives CASSFRDSNYGYTF.

The table lists this clone with a few counts. The V call is TRBV27, the J call TRBJ1-5; D ambiguous. V gave up 2 bases and J gave up 0 bases, with 11 bases separating them. The germline V gene has CDR1 MNHEY and CDR2 SMNVEV (reference sequence). The length of the CDR3 is 16 residues. In nucleotides, the CDR3 is TGTGCCAGCAGTTTACACGCCCGCTATAGCAATCAGCCCCAGCATTTT. Its translation is CASSLHARYSNQPQHF.

The J gene is TRBJ1-5, the V gene TRBV7-4, with D possibly matching TRBD1 (5 bases). The CDR3 runs 16 residues. Germline V gives CDR1 SGHVT, CDR2 SQSDAQ. V lost 4 bases and J lost 6, with 19 bases in between. The chain's CDR3 is CASSSWGGWARQPQHF. CDR3 nucleotides: TGTGCCAGCAGCTCGTGGGGGGGGTGGGCGCGTCAGCCCCAGCATTTT. The full variable domain, completed using reference TRBV7-4 and TRBJ1-5, is GAGVSQSPRYKVAKRGRDVALRCDSISGHVTLYWYRQTLGQGSEVLTYSQSDAQRDKSGRPSGRFSAERPERSVSTLKIQRTEQGDSAVYLCASSSWGGWARQPQHFGDGTRLSIL.

The chain is built from TRBV5-6 and TRBJ1-2, with TRBD1 matching 8 bases. CDR3 length: 15 amino acids. V shed 2 bases and J 3 bases; nucleotides not matched to a gene: 6. CDR1 and CDR2 from the germline V gene are SGHDT and YYEEEE. The CDR3 coding sequence is TGTGCCAGCAGCTTAACAGGGGGGGATTACTATGGCTACACCTTC. As protein: CASSLTGGDYYGYTF.